A single T cell receptor (beta chain) is shown here with its context. The antigen is undetermined. This PCR relied on a set of 60 Vbeta primers and 13 Jbeta primers. Libraries were prepared by immunoSEQ multiplex PCR; TCRdb keeps only in-frame clonotypes and omits some of them. The table shows around 200,000 clones, with roughly 80% occurring only once. This entry belongs to a study of cytomegalovirus exposure and HLA in healthy donors. Whole-study findings and limits: Researchers counted roughly 150 TCR beta chains as cytomegalovirus-associated.

Sequences were obtained from PBMCs. The source of this sequence is a man between 35 and 55 years old in good health and CMV-seronegative.

The CDR3 sequence is CASSLSSGNADTQYF. The CDR3 nucleotides read TGTGCCAGCAGCTTGTCCAGCGGGAACGCAGATACGCAGTATTTT. This chain links TRBV5-6 with TRBJ2-3, with 7 bases aligning to TRBD2. Germline lookup yields CDR1 SGHDT and CDR2 YYEEEE. V shed 1 base, J shed 4 bases, and the junction held 6 bases outside the gene matches. The CDR3 is 15 amino acids.